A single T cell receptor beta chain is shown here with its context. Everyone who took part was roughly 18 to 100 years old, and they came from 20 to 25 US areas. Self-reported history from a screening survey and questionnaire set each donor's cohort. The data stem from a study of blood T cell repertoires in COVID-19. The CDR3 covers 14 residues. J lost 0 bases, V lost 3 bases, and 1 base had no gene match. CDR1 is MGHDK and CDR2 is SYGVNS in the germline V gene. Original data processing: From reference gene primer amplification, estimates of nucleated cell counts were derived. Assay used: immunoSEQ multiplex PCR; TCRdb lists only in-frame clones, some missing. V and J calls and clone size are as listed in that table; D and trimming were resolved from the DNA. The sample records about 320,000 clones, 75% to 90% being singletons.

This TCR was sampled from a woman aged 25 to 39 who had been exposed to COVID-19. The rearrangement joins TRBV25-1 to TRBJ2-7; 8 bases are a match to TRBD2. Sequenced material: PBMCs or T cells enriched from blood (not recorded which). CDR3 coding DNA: TGTGCCAGCAGTGAGACTAGCGCCTCCTACGAGCAGTACTTC. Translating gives CASSETSASYEQYF.